One and the same sample provided the 9 T cell receptor beta chains below, sequenced in a study of response to subunit inactivated influenza vaccine. Using its own MiXCR run on the RT-PCR reads, TCRdb lists one record per CDR3 protein. The table records some 850,000 distinct CDR3 sequences, less than 20% of them present only once. The sequencing here drew on PBMCs from blood, taken about 5 days after vaccination. The receptors originated from a man aged 45-65 years who received an inactivated influenza vaccine.

This clonotype was detected only a few times. The rearrangement links TRBV4-3 to TRBJ1-2, with 7 bases that match TRBD1. J lost 3 bases, V lost 3 bases, and 7 bases had no gene match. The CDR3 contains 15 residues. CDR1 is LGHNA, CDR2 YSLEER, per germline. The CDR3 here is CASSQMRQGDYGYTF. The CDR3 DNA reads as TGCGCCAGCAGCCAGATGAGGCAGGGGGACTATGGCTACACCTTC.

This clonotype was found many times. The genes are TRBV7-8 and TRBJ2-1; D possibly corresponds to TRBD2 (6 bases). Germline V gene lookup returns CDR1 SGHVS and CDR2 FQNEAQ. Trimming pared 1 base from V and 4 bases from J, leaving 11 bases between. This CDR3 contains 15 residues. The CDR3 nucleotides read TGTGCCAGCAGCTTAGACGGGAGAGGATACAATGAGCAGTTCTTC. Translating gives CASSLDGRGYNEQFF.

The sample holds one count of this clonotype. This chain's CDR3 is CASSPLGARDTQYF. CDR3 in DNA: TGTGCCAGCAGCCCGCTGGGGGCGAGGGATACGCAGTATTTT. The chain joins TRBV12-3 or TRBV12-4 to TRBJ2-3, with D perhaps matching TRBD1 (6 bases). Trimming stripped 6 bases from V and 6 bases from J, with 16 bases between. CDR3 size: 14 residues.

This chain links TRBV7-2 with TRBJ2-7, with 11 bases matching TRBD2. Trimming at V came to 5 bases and at J to 7 bases, leaving 13 bases not matched to a gene. CDR3 size: 16 residues. From germline, CDR1 is SGHTA and CDR2 FQGNSA. The CDR3 here is CASSTKLAGVGVEQYF. The CDR3 DNA reads TGTGCCAGCAGCACCAAACTAGCGGGAGTAGGGGTAGAGCAGTACTTC.

The chain employs TRBV20-1 and TRBJ2-7, with D possibly TRBD2 on 6 matching bases. The CDR3 has 14 residues. The ends were cut back, 3 bases at V and 4 bases at J, with 16 bases in the middle. Germline CDR1 and CDR2: DFQATT and SNEGSKA (reference sequence). The CDR3 DNA is TGCAGTGCTAGGAGAGTCGGGAGAAGGTACGAGCAGTACTTC. Its protein product is CSARRVGRRYEQYF.

This clonotype appeared a few times. In DNA form, the CDR3 reads TGTGCCAGCAGCTCAACAGGGGGCCTCAACTATGGCTACACCTTC. It encodes CASSSTGGLNYGYTF. The chain is built from TRBV7-2 and TRBJ1-2, with 9 bases fitting TRBD1. The CDR3 runs 15 residues. From germline, CDR1 is SGHTA and CDR2 FQGNSA. Trimming removed 4 bases from V and 2 bases from J; junction bases left unmatched: 5.

The chain is built from TRBV6-5 and TRBJ2-7; 8 bases map to TRBD2. The germline CDR1 and CDR2 sequences are MNHEY and SVGAGI. The J segment lost 4 bases and the V segment lost 4 bases, leaving 9 bases of the junction unmatched. The CDR3 contains 15 residues. CDR3 sequence: CASSSLGGGTYEQYF. The CDR3, as DNA: TGTGCCAGCAGTTCCCTCGGGGGGGGAACTTACGAGCAGTACTTC.

As for this clonotype: The junction departs from the called germline gene at one end, perhaps through a read error. The chain couples TRBV5-5 to TRBJ2-7; D might be TRBD1 (5 bases). Germline values: CDR1 SGHKS, CDR2 YYEKEE (reference sequence). This CDR3 contains 12 residues. The CDR3 DNA sequence: TGTGCCAGCAGCCGCAGGGATTACGCGCAGTACTTC. Translation gives CASSRRDYAQYF.

The gene calls are TRBV20-1 and TRBJ2-3; TRBD2 agrees at 11 bases. J gave up 3 bases and V 6 bases, and 8 bases lay outside the gene matches. The CDR3 contains 15 residues. Germline V gene data show CDR1 as DFQATT and CDR2 as SNEGSKA (reference sequence). The CDR3 loop is CSAMTIAGGTDTQYF. The CDR3 bases are TGCAGTGCCATGACGATAGCGGGAGGGACAGATACGCAGTATTTT.